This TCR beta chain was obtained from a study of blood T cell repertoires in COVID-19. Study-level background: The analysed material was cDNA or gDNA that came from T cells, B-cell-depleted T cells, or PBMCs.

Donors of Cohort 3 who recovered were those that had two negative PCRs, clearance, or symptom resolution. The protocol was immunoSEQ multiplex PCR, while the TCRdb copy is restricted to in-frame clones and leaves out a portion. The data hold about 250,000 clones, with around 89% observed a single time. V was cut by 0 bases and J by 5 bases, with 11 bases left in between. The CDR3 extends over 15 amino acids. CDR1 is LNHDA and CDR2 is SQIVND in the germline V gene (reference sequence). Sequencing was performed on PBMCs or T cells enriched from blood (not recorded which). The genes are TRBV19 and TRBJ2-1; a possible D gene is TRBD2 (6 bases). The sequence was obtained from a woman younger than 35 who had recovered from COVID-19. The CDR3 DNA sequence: TGTGCCAGTAGTATAGATCGGGGGTGGGACAATGAGCAGTTCTTC. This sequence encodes CASSIDRGWDNEQFF.